Shown below are 25 T cell receptor beta chains from a single sample sequenced in a study of blood T cell repertoires in COVID-19. Clones were sequenced by immunoSEQ multiplex PCR, and TCRdb holds only the in-frame ones, with some missing. The sample contains under 350,000 clones, 65% to 90% of which appear only once. The specimen sequenced was PBMCs or T cells enriched from blood (not recorded which). The receptor set was obtained from a woman aged 35 to 49 with acute COVID-19.

The chain uses TRBV3-1 (or the pseudogene TRBV3-2) and TRBJ2-2; 10 nucleotides match TRBD1. CDR1 and CDR2 from the germline V gene are LGHDT and YNNKEL (reference sequence). V was pared by 2 bases and J by 3 bases, with 9 bases of the junction left unmatched. This CDR3 has 18 residues. Here the CDR3 reads CASSQRGDRGRDTGELFF. In DNA form, the CDR3 reads TGTGCCAGCAGCCAACGAGGAGACAGGGGGCGCGACACCGGGGAGCTGTTTTTT.

The rearrangement links TRBV5-1 to TRBJ1-1, with 7 positions matching TRBD1. The trim removed 7 bases at V and 5 bases at J, leaving 8 bases unmatched. CDR1 and CDR2 from the germline V gene are SGHRS and YFSETQ. The CDR3 sequence is 13 residues long. CDR3 coding DNA: TGCGCCAGCGCCAGGGGGGTGGTGACTGAAGCTTTCTTT. Encoded protein: CASARGVVTEAFF.

V and J are TRBV18 and TRBJ1-2, with 7 bases aligning to TRBD1. Germline trimming cut 4 bases from V and 6 bases from J; bases unmatched to any gene: 11. This CDR3 comprises 15 residues. CDR1 is KGHSH, CDR2 LQKENI, per germline. The CDR3: CASSRSQGSRDGYTF. Written as DNA, the CDR3 is TGTGCCAGCTCACGATCACAGGGGTCTCGGGATGGCTACACCTTC. The full variable domain, with the rest looked up from reference TRBV18 and TRBJ1-2, is NAGVMQNPRHLVRRRGQEARLRCSPMKGHSHVYWYRQLPEEGLKFMVYLQKENIIDESGMPKERFSAEFPKEGPSILRIQQVVRGDSAAYFCASSRSQGSRDGYTFGSGTRLTVV.

The chain joins TRBV14 to TRBJ1-4, with 11 bases identical to TRBD1. The CDR3 is 15 residues long. The J segment lost 7 bases and the V segment lost 4 bases, leaving 5 bases of the junction unmatched. CDR1 and CDR2 from the germline V gene are SGHDN and FVKESK. This CDR3 is CASSRGQGAREKLFF. DNA for the CDR3: TGTGCCAGCAGCCGAGGACAGGGGGCTCGTGAAAAACTGTTTTTT.

V and J are TRBV23-1 and TRBJ2-5, with 7 bases fitting TRBD2. TRBV23-1 is treated as an ORF (open reading frame) with a function not yet certain. V lost 4 bases and J lost 5; bases outside the gene matches: 16. This CDR3 contains 17 residues. CDR3 in DNA: TGCGCCAGCAGTCGCGCCCCCGGGACTAAAGATGTGGAGACCCAGTACTTC. This translates into CASSRAPGTKDVETQYF.

The table lists this clone with a count of one. The rearrangement links TRBV5-1 to TRBJ2-5; 7 bases agree with TRBD2. Germline V CDR1 and CDR2: SGHRS, YFSETQ. J gave up 3 bases and V 0 bases, and 11 bases lay outside the gene matches. The CDR3 is 17 residues long. CDR3 nucleotide sequence: TGCGCCAGCAGCTTGGCGGCTAGCGGAAGCGCTGAAGAGACCCAGTACTTC. This translates into CASSLAASGSAEETQYF.

Here the CDR3 DNA reads TGTGCCAGCTCACCACTCCAGGCTGAAAAACTGTTTTTT. Its translation is CASSPLQAEKLFF. The chain joins TRBV18 to TRBJ1-4, with D unclear. This CDR3 contains 13 residues. Germline values: CDR1 KGHSH, CDR2 LQKENI. V was shortened by 1 base and J by 7 bases, with 7 bases between the two germline ends.

This clone was seen only a few times. The gene calls are TRBV6-1 and TRBJ1-5; TRBD1 matches at 9 bases. The CDR3 has 14 residues. Germline V lookup: CDR1 MNHNS, CDR2 SASEGT. Trimming removed 1 base from V and 6 bases from J; junction bases left unmatched: 1. CDR3 sequence reads: CASSEGTGVQPQHF. CDR3 DNA sequence: TGTGCCAGCAGTGAAGGGACAGGGGTTCAGCCCCAGCATTTT.

The chain combines TRBV29-1 with TRBJ1-1; D might be TRBD1 (6 bases). The CDR3 runs to 12 residues. The germline CDR1 and CDR2 sequences are SQVTM and ANQGSEA. V shed 6 bases and J shed 4 bases, with 12 bases lying between them. The CDR3: CSVQGFVTEAFF. The CDR3 DNA reads TGCAGCGTACAGGGCTTTGTCACTGAAGCTTTCTTT. The variable domain in full, with the rest retrieved from reference TRBV29-1 and TRBJ1-1, is SAVISQKPSRDICQRGTSLTIQCQVDSQVTMMFWYRQQPGQSLTLIATANQGSEATYESGFVIDKFPISRPNLTFSTLTVSNMSPEDSSIYLCSVQGFVTEAFFGQGTRLTVV.

Concerning this clone: One end of the junction varies from germline; a read error may be responsible. The V gene is TRBV24-1, the J gene TRBJ1-4; 8 bases fit TRBD1. From germline, CDR1 is KGHDR and CDR2 SFDVKD. This CDR3 spans 13 amino acids. This chain's CDR3 is CTTSSAGGSKLFF. The CDR3 DNA reads TGTACCACCAGTTCGGCAGGGGGCTCAAAACTGTTTTTT.

The CDR3 here is CASSPRGADSPLHF. The CDR3 DNA reads as TGTGCCAGCTCACCCCGGGGGGCAGACTCACCCCTCCACTTT. The chain combines TRBV18 with TRBJ1-6, with D perhaps TRBD1 (6 bases). The ends were cut back, 3 bases at V and 10 bases at J, with 13 bases in the middle. CDR1 and CDR2 from the germline V gene are KGHSH and LQKENI. The CDR3 spans 14 residues.

CDR3 amino acids: CASSLADRGFGYTF. The CDR3 bases are TGTGCCAGCAGCTTAGCCGACAGGGGGTTTGGCTACACCTTC. The chain carries TRBV7-8 and TRBJ1-2; 9 bases agree with TRBD1. Germline V gene sequence: CDR1 SGHVS, CDR2 FQNEAQ. The J segment lost 7 bases and the V segment lost 0 bases, leaving 3 bases of the junction unmatched. The CDR3 is made up of 14 amino acids.

The V and J genes are TRBV28 and TRBJ2-3; 9 nucleotides agree with TRBD2. Trimming took 5 bases from V and 3 from J; bases not matched to a gene: 9. Germline V gene lookup returns CDR1 MDHEN and CDR2 SYDVKM. The CDR3 is 16 residues long. For the CDR3, the DNA is TGTGCCAGCAGTAGCCCGCGGGGGGGTCGTACAGATACGCAGTATTTT. Protein sequence: CASSSPRGGRTDTQYF. Filled out from reference TRBV28 and TRBJ2-3, the complete variable domain reads DVKVTQSSRYLVKRTGEKVFLECVQDMDHENMFWYRQDPGLGLRLIYFSYDVKMKEKGDIPEGYSVSREKKERFSLILESASTNQTSMYLCASSSPRGGRTDTQYFGPGTRLTVL.

Remarks on this clone: This specimen includes other DNA sequences encoding the same CDR3. The CDR3 sequence is CATSDPGQGGNQPQHF. As DNA, the CDR3 is TGTGCCACCAGTGATCCGGGACAGGGCGGCAATCAGCCCCAGCATTTT. The chain is built from TRBV24-1 and TRBJ1-5; 9 bases fit TRBD1. V was pared by 3 bases and J by 2 bases, with 4 bases of the junction left unmatched. Germline V gene lookup returns CDR1 KGHDR and CDR2 SFDVKD. This CDR3 comprises 16 residues.

This chain uses TRBV19 with TRBJ1-2; 9 bases line up with TRBD1. The germline V gene encodes CDR1 LNHDA and CDR2 SQIVND (reference sequence). After removal of 10 bases from V and 3 bases from J, the junction contained 15 bases not matched to a gene. CDR3 length: 16 amino acids. CDR3 residues: CATTSRRDRVDYGYTF. CDR3 nucleotides: TGTGCCACAACGTCAAGGAGGGACAGGGTAGACTATGGCTACACCTTC. The whole variable domain, remainder taken from reference TRBV19 and TRBJ1-2, is DGGITQSPKYLFRKEGQNVTLSCEQNLNHDAMYWYRQDPGQGLRLIYYSQIVNDFQKGDIAEGYSVSREKKESFPLTVTSAQKNPTAFYLCATTSRRDRVDYGYTFGSGTRLTVV.

The J gene is TRBJ1-1, the V gene TRBV4-3; 7 bases are a match to TRBD1. CDR3 size: 13 residues. V gave up 4 bases and J gave up 7 bases; unmatched junction bases: 6. The germline V gene encodes CDR1 LGHNA and CDR2 YSLEER. The CDR3 loop reads CASSLRDSREAFF. The CDR3 DNA is TGCGCCAGCAGCCTCCGGGACAGCCGTGAAGCTTTCTTT.

A note on this clone: Within the sample, other DNA sequences also encode this same CDR3. This sequence joins TRBV12-3 or TRBV12-4 and TRBJ1-2; perhaps TRBD1 as D (5 bases). The CDR3 length is 13 residues. V was shortened by 6 bases and J by 0 bases, with 8 bases between the two germline ends. In nucleotides, the CDR3 is TGTGCCAGCAGCCCCAGGGCTAACTATGGCTACACCTTC. This codes for CASSPRANYGYTF.

The chain is built from TRBV7-2 and TRBJ1-2; 8 positions match TRBD1. CDR3 size: 16 residues. CDR1 is SGHTA, CDR2 FQGNSA, per germline. J lost 5 bases, V lost 4 bases, and 12 bases had no gene match. Here the CDR3 DNA reads TGTGCCAGCAGCTATTCGGGAGACAGGGGACGGTATGGCTACACCTTC. Its protein is CASSYSGDRGRYGYTF.

The chain employs TRBV18 and TRBJ1-1; TRBD1 matches 10 bases. This CDR3 region has 16 residues. J lost 1 base, V lost 3 bases, and 5 bases had no gene match. Germline loops: CDR1 KGHSH, CDR2 LQKENI. For the CDR3, the DNA is TGTGCCAGCTCACCGGGACAGGGGCTTCAGAACACTGAAGCTTTCTTT. It translates to CASSPGQGLQNTEAFF. Full variable domain (missing parts from reference TRBV18 and TRBJ1-1): NAGVMQNPRHLVRRRGQEARLRCSPMKGHSHVYWYRQLPEEGLKFMVYLQKENIIDESGMPKERFSAEFPKEGPSILRIQQVVRGDSAAYFCASSPGQGLQNTEAFFGQGTRLTVV.

The chain joins TRBV4-2 to TRBJ2-2, with D possibly matching TRBD1 (6 bases). The CDR3 sequence is 17 residues long. V shed 0 bases and J shed 2 bases, with 13 bases lying between them. Germline V gives CDR1 LGHNA, CDR2 YNFKEQ. The CDR3 region has the DNA TGTGCCAGCAGCCAAGATTCAGGCAGGGGAAACACCGGGGAGCTGTTTTTT. Amino acid sequence: CASSQDSGRGNTGELFF.

The chain is built from TRBV7-2 and TRBJ1-2; D gene ambiguous. Germline V gene sequence: CDR1 SGHTA, CDR2 FQGNSA. Trimming removed 1 base at V and 4 bases at J, with 13 bases between. There are 15 residues in the CDR3. Here the CDR3 DNA reads TGTGCCAGCAGCTTAGGGTTGGGAGCCACCTATGGCTACACCTTC. Translating it yields CASSLGLGATYGYTF.

The rearrangement joins TRBV11-3 to TRBJ2-4; the match to TRBD2 covers 7 bases. Losses at the gene ends were 1 base for V and 9 bases for J; bases not matched to a gene: 0. CDR3 length: 12 amino acids. Per the germline V gene, CDR1 is SGHNT and CDR2 is YENEEA. CDR3 sequence reads: CASSLGGGIQYF. DNA of the CDR3: TGTGCCAGCAGCTTAGGGGGGGGCATTCAGTACTTC.

The genes are TRBV7-2 and TRBJ2-3, with D perhaps matching TRBD2 (5 bases). Trimming removed 2 bases at V and 1 base at J, with 13 bases between. The CDR3 covers 16 residues. Germline V gives CDR1 SGHTA, CDR2 FQGNSA. Here the CDR3 DNA reads TGTGCCAGCAGCTTATTCTCCAGCGGCGGCACAGATACGCAGTATTTT. The encoded protein is CASSLFSSGGTDTQYF.

This chain connects TRBV7-8 to TRBJ2-3; D unclear. Germline CDR1 is SGHVS and CDR2 is FQNEAQ. The CDR3 extends over 15 amino acids. V dropped 4 bases and J dropped 0 bases, with 11 bases sitting between them. The CDR3 spells CASSSVAESTDTQYF. CDR3 nucleotides: TGTGCCAGCAGCTCAGTGGCGGAAAGCACAGATACGCAGTATTTT.

V is TRBV25-1 and J is TRBJ2-5, with 8 nucleotides matching TRBD2. This CDR3 region has 17 residues. J gave up 5 bases and V 5 bases, and 16 bases lay outside the gene matches. Germline values: CDR1 MGHDK, CDR2 SYGVNS. The CDR3 DNA sequence: TGTGCCAGCAGTAAAAAAGCGGGGGAGTCCTCGGGGGAGACCCAGTACTTC. Protein product: CASSKKAGESSGETQYF.